This TCR beta chain was recorded in a study of blood T cells in healthy people across ages. The second PCR ran about 6 to 12 cycles with a sample-barcoded 5' primer and J-beta primers. Each cDNA molecule received a tag from a template-switch adaptor that had 12 random nucleotides. A single record per CDR3 protein comes from TCRdb applying MiXCR to the 5' RACE reads. Counted here are approximately 800,000 distinct CDR3 sequences, more than 20% occurring once; the ten biggest clones make up more than 3%. CDR3 length: 16 residues. Germline-derived CDR1 and CDR2 are ENHRY and SYGVKD. Unmatched junction bases numbered 8, after V lost 2 bases and J lost 5 bases. The authors isolated at least 6 million PBMCs per sample. These data were likewise used in another study, on T cells of mothers and their children.

Sequencing was done on a sample of blood. The receptor's source is a boy aged 5 to 17 in good health. The rearrangement uses TRBV10-3 and TRBJ2-5; 10 bases align to TRBD1. CDR3 region: CAISEGGQGRAETQYF. In DNA, the CDR3 is TGTGCCATCAGTGAGGGGGGACAGGGGAGGGCGGAGACCCAGTACTTC.